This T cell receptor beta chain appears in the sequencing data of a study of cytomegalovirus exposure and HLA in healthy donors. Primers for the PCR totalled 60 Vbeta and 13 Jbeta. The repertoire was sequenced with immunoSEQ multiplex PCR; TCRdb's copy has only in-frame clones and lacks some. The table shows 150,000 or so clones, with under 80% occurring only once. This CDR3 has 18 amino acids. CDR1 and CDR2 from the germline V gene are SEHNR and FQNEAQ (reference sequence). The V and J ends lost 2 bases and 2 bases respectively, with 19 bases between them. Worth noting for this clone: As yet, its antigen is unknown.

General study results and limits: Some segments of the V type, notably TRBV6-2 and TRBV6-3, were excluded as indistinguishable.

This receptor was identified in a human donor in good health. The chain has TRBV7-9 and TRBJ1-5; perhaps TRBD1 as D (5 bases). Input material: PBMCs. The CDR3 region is CASSLWQGGRSGNQPQHF. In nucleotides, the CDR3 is TGTGCCAGCAGCTTATGGCAGGGAGGAAGGTCGGGCAATCAGCCCCAGCATTTT.